These 8 T cell receptor beta chains were sequenced from one sample in a study of blood T cell repertoires in COVID-19. This table comes from immunoSEQ multiplex PCR, and its TCRdb copy is limited to in-frame clones, with some not included. The table lists roughly 250,000 clones, approximately 91% of them singletons, with about 2.3% in the top ten. Sequencing was done on a sample of PBMCs or T cells enriched from blood (not recorded which). These receptors all stem from a woman between 40 and 55 years old with acute COVID-19.

A word on this clone: A much larger clone is a single base away; this may be a read error. The rearrangement uses TRBV7-2 and TRBJ1-1, with D hard to call. The CDR3 extends over 13 amino acids. Trimming cost V 1 base and J 1 base, with 4 bases left between them. Germline assignment: CDR1 SGHTA and CDR2 FQGNSA. The CDR3 spells CASSLDKNTEAFF. CDR3 bases: TGTGCCAGCAGCTTAGACAAGAACACTGAAGCTTTCTTT.

The chain is built from TRBV27 and TRBJ1-1, with 11 bases identical to TRBD1. V gave up 2 bases and J gave up 3 bases; unmatched junction bases: 2. The germline V gene encodes CDR1 MNHEY and CDR2 SMNVEV (reference sequence). This CDR3 contains 15 residues. DNA of the CDR3: TGTGCCAGCAGTTTAAGGGGACAGGGGGACACTGAAGCTTTCTTT. Translated: CASSLRGQGDTEAFF.

The chain joins TRBV27 to TRBJ2-1; 14 bases match TRBD2. The CDR3 length is 17 residues. Trimming took 6 bases from V and 7 from J; bases not matched to a gene: 11. Germline V gene data show CDR1 as MNHEY and CDR2 as SMNVEV (reference sequence). CDR3 residues: CASSKISGLAGANEQFF. The CDR3, as DNA: TGTGCCAGCAGCAAGATTTCGGGACTAGCGGGAGCAAATGAGCAGTTCTTC.

The chain recombines TRBV5-6 with TRBJ2-1, with TRBD2 matching over 11 bases. The CDR3 consists of 16 residues. The germline CDR1 and CDR2 sequences are SGHDT and YYEEEE. Unmatched junction bases numbered 9, after V lost 5 bases and J lost 5 bases. The CDR3 loop reads CASSGGASGGHNEQFF. The CDR3, as DNA: TGTGCCAGCAGTGGTGGGGCTAGCGGGGGGCACAATGAGCAGTTCTTC.

The chain has TRBV30 and TRBJ1-1; 7 nucleotides agree with TRBD1. J was trimmed by 0 bases and V by 3 bases; bases with no gene match: 10. Germline V gene lookup returns CDR1 GTSNPN and CDR2 SVGIG (reference sequence). CDR3 length: 16 amino acids. The CDR3 is CAWRGPGTVVNTEAFF. In nucleotides, the CDR3 is TGTGCCTGGAGGGGTCCCGGGACAGTTGTGAACACTGAAGCTTTCTTT.

V is TRBV2 and J is TRBJ1-2, with 7 nucleotides matching TRBD1. The CDR3 is made up of 13 amino acids. From germline, CDR1 is SNHLY and CDR2 FYNNEI. With 10 bases clipped from V and 4 bases from J, the junction kept 9 bases outside the gene matches. The CDR3, as DNA: TGTGCCACCGGGACAGCTAGAACCTATGGCTACACCTTC. Its protein is CATGTARTYGYTF.

The rearrangement joins TRBV7-6 to TRBJ2-5; 9 nucleotides line up with TRBD2. Trimming cost V 5 bases and J 1 base; bases outside gene matches: 8. This CDR3 has 16 residues. Germline assignment: CDR1 SGHVS and CDR2 FNYEAQ. This CDR3 reads CASSPGTSIPQETQYF. For the CDR3, the DNA is TGTGCCAGCAGCCCTGGGACTAGCATCCCCCAAGAGACCCAGTACTTC.

The gene calls are TRBV12-3 or TRBV12-4 and TRBJ1-2, with a possible D match to TRBD1 (5 bases). This CDR3 comprises 13 residues. V lost 3 bases, J lost 4 bases, and 9 bases lay in between. For the CDR3, the DNA is TGTGCCAGCAGTTTGTCGGGGGGCTATGGCTACACCTTC. Its protein is CASSLSGGYGYTF.